This T cell receptor (beta chain) was sequenced for a study of blood T cell repertoires in COVID-19. The overall study: The origin of the acute and convalescent COVID-19 samples was the United States, Italy and Spain. In each case, the material was cDNA or gDNA derived from T cells, B-cell-depleted T cells, or PBMCs.

Sequenced by immunoSEQ multiplex PCR; TCRdb stores in-frame clones only, minus some. The table includes around 130,000 clones, around 86% detected once. The CDR3 spans 14 residues. Trimming pared 4 bases from V and 3 bases from J, leaving 9 bases between. Germline V gives CDR1 MNHEY, CDR2 SVGAGI. Sample: peripheral blood. The chain joins TRBV6-5 to TRBJ2-2; D is ambiguous. The TCR was taken from a woman aged 50 to 65 who had recovered from COVID-19. CDR3 coding DNA: TGTGCCAGCAGTTCCGAACTCGACACCGGGGAGCTGTTTTTT. Translation gives CASSSELDTGELFF.